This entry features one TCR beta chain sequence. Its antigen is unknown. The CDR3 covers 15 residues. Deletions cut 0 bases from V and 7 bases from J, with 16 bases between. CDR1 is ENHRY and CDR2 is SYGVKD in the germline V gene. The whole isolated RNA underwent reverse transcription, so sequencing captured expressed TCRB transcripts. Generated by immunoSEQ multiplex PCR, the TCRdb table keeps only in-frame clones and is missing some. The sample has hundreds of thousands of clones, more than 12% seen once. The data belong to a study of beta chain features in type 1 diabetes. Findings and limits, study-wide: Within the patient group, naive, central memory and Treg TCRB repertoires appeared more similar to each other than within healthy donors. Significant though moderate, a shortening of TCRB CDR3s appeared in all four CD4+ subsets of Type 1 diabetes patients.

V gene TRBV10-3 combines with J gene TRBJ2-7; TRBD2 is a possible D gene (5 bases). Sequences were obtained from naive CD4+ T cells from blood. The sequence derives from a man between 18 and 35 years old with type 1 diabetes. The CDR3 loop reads CAISESRTLGEEQYF. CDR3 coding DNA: TGTGCCATCAGTGAGTCCAGGACTCTCGGAGAAGAGCAGTACTTC.